The text below deals with one TCR beta chain. Trimming shortened V by 4 bases and J by 3 bases, and 11 bases separated the two germline ends. This CDR3 is 14 amino acids long. From germline, CDR1 is SGHTS and CDR2 YDEGEE. Authors' methods: Estimation of nucleated cell counts relied on the amplification of reference gene primers. The protocol was immunoSEQ multiplex PCR, while the TCRdb copy is restricted to in-frame clones and leaves out a portion. From that table come the V and J calls and clone size; the DNA was used to work out D and trimming. The profile shows about 290,000 clones, over 80% of them singletons. The data belong to a study of blood T cell repertoires in COVID-19. At the level of the study: Nucleic acid was either cDNA or gDNA, and it came from T cells, B-cell-depleted T cells, or PBMCs.

The rearrangement links TRBV5-8 to TRBJ1-3, with D uncertain. The sequence came from a woman in her fifties or sixties with active or convalescent COVID-19. Sequenced input: peripheral blood. The CDR3 DNA sequence: TGTGCCAGCAGCCCCCAGTTCAGTGGAAACACCATATATTTT. Translation gives CASSPQFSGNTIYF. The full variable domain, rest sourced from reference TRBV5-8 and TRBJ1-3, is EAGVTQSPTHLIKTRGQQATLRCSPISGHTSVYWYQQALGLGLQFLLWYDEGEERNRGNFPPRFSGRQFPNYSSELNVNALELEDSALYLCASSPQFSGNTIYFGEGSWLTVV.